This T cell receptor beta chain was captured by sequencing in a study of T cell responses to AZD1222 COVID-19 vaccine. Study results and limitations: Only a handful of AZD1222 recipients, about six in all, had baseline seropositivity.

Clones were sequenced by immunoSEQ multiplex PCR, and TCRdb holds only the in-frame ones, with some missing. The data show around 50,000 clones, approximately 86% seen once. A word on this clone: Its target is not known.

CDR1 is SGHRS and CDR2 is YFSETQ in the germline V gene. This CDR3 is built from 14 residues. V dropped 3 bases and J dropped 8 bases, with 15 bases sitting between them. The sequencing here drew on peripheral blood, taken on day 0 of AZD1222 vaccination. This clonotype originated in an adult in good health. The V and J genes are TRBV5-1 and TRBJ1-3; D is perhaps TRBD1 (5 bases). The CDR3 loop reads CASSSGTPPYTIYF. The CDR3 DNA sequence: TGCGCCAGCAGCTCGGGGACGCCTCCATACACCATATATTTT.